Below, 21 T cell receptor beta chains from the same sample are listed, as sequenced in a study of regulatory T cells in long-lasting Graves disease. Specified time point: persistent/refractory GD, antithyroid drugs over 5 years with positive TRAb. Extracted PBMC RNA gave rise to the TCR library. Both iRepertoire HTBI primers and Arm-PCR of CDR3 regions were used to build the TCR beta libraries. MiXCR, applied by TCRdb to the multiplex PCR reads, yields one record per CDR3 protein. The data contain over 300,000 distinct CDR3 sequences, roughly 21% of them singletons. The source material was peripheral blood mononuclear cells (PBMCs), sampled when the disease was refractory, from a patient treated with antithyroid drugs. These receptors came from a female donor with Graves disease.

This clonotype was recorded many times. The chain has TRBV20-1 and TRBJ1-1, with TRBD1 matching over 10 bases. There are 17 residues in the CDR3. Trimming at V came to 2 bases and at J to 1 base, leaving 10 bases not matched to a gene. From germline, CDR1 is DFQATT and CDR2 SNEGSKA (reference sequence). The CDR3 spells CSARPRDRGFRNTEAFF. The CDR3 DNA is TGCAGTGCTAGACCCCGGGACAGGGGTTTTAGGAACACTGAAGCTTTCTTT.

On this clonotype itself: A much bigger clone sits one base away, suggesting this may be a read error. The chain links TRBV7-2 to TRBJ1-2; 9 bases are a match to TRBD1. This CDR3 comprises 16 residues. Germline V gene lookup returns CDR1 SGHTA and CDR2 FQGNSA. In DNA form, the CDR3 reads TGTGCCAGCAGCTTAGTGGTGACAGGGGGTTTCTATGGCCACACCTTC. As protein: CASSLVVTGGFYGHTF.

This clonotype occurred many times. The chain recombines TRBV30 with TRBJ1-2; 7 bases map to TRBD1. This CDR3 contains 12 residues. Germline V gene lookup returns CDR1 GTSNPN and CDR2 SVGIG (reference sequence). V was clipped by 8 bases and J by 0 bases; unmatched bases: 3. The CDR3 region has the DNA TGTGCCAAAGACAGGGCTAACTATGGCTACACCTTC. Protein product: CAKDRANYGYTF.

With regard to this clonotype: A single base separates this from a much larger clone, so it may be a read error. V is TRBV28 and J is TRBJ2-7; D call uncertain. Trimming stripped 6 bases from V and 2 bases from J, with 14 bases between. This CDR3 is 14 amino acids long. Germline CDR1 is MDHEN and CDR2 is SYDVKM. This CDR3 reads CASSLVSIAYEQYF. CDR3 nucleotide sequence: TGTGCCAGCAGCTTAGTGAGTATCGCCTACGAGCAGTACTTC.

This clonotype occurred many times. V and J are TRBV6-1 and TRBJ1-1; D remains ambiguous. This CDR3 is built from 12 residues. Trimming removed 2 bases at V and 5 bases at J, with 6 bases between. Germline V gives CDR1 MNHNS, CDR2 SASEGT. The CDR3 sequence: CASSEHGTEAFF. As DNA, the CDR3 is TGTGCCAGCAGTGAACACGGAACTGAAGCTTTCTTT.

The V gene is TRBV19, the J gene TRBJ1-5; TRBD1 matches at 8 bases. Trimming at V came to 7 bases and at J to 7 bases, leaving 9 bases not matched to a gene. The CDR3 sequence is 14 residues long. Germline V gene lookup returns CDR1 LNHDA and CDR2 SQIVND (reference sequence). The chain's CDR3 is CASNVGQVRQPQHF. The CDR3 DNA sequence: TGTGCCAGTAACGTGGGACAGGTGCGCCAGCCCCAGCATTTT.

This clonotype was counted between two and nine times. The CDR3 spells CSARRQGGLNQPQHF. The CDR3 nucleotides read TGCAGTGCTAGAAGGCAGGGAGGCCTCAATCAGCCCCAGCATTTT. This chain links TRBV20-1 with TRBJ1-5; weak D call: TRBD1 (5 bases). Trimming pared 2 bases from V and 3 bases from J, leaving 14 bases between. The CDR3 sequence is 15 residues long. Germline assignment: CDR1 DFQATT and CDR2 SNEGSKA (reference sequence).

This clonotype was seen a few times. The gene calls are TRBV19 and TRBJ1-5; D unresolved. V was cut by 1 base and J by 7 bases, with 14 bases left in between. The germline V gene has CDR1 LNHDA and CDR2 SQIVND (reference sequence). The CDR3 contains 15 residues. CDR3 bases: TGTGCCAGTAGTATAGTTCCCATCTATGGGCAGCCCCAGCATTTT. Translated: CASSIVPIYGQPQHF.

This clonotype appeared many times. The chain recombines TRBV7-9 with TRBJ1-1, with D possibly matching TRBD1 (5 bases). The CDR3 loop spans 19 amino acids. Germline assignment: CDR1 SEHNR and CDR2 FQNEAQ (reference sequence). Trimming left V 5 bases short and J 0 bases short, with 25 bases between. CDR3 DNA: TGTGCCAGCAGCCCATCGTATGTTACTTACAGGCTAATGAACACTGAAGCTTTCTTT. This gives the protein CASSPSYVTYRLMNTEAFF.

This clonotype showed up many times. The rearrangement uses TRBV7-2 and TRBJ1-2; unclear D gene. CDR1 is SGHTA, CDR2 FQGNSA, per germline. Trimming pared 7 bases from V and 4 bases from J, leaving 16 bases between. The CDR3 is 14 amino acids. In DNA, the CDR3 is TGTGCCAGCAACTACGAACCGAGTAGCTATGGCTACACCTTC. This codes for CASNYEPSSYGYTF. Looking up the rest from reference TRBV7-2 and TRBJ1-2 gives the full variable domain: GAGVSQSPSNKVTEKGKDVELRCDPISGHTALYWYRQSLGQGLEFLIYFQGNSAPDKSGLPSDRFSAERTGGSVSTLTIQRTQQEDSAVYLCASNYEPSSYGYTFGSGTRLTVV.

The chain has TRBV11-3 and TRBJ2-7; 13 bases are a match to TRBD2. This CDR3 has 16 residues. The germline gives CDR1 SGHNT, CDR2 YENEEA. The ends lost 1 base at V and 5 bases at J; junction bases unmatched: 5. For the CDR3, the DNA is TGTGCCAGCAGCTTAGGCGGGACTAGCGGGATTCACGAGCAGTACTTC. Amino acids: CASSLGGTSGIHEQYF.

At least ten counts were recorded for this clonotype. The chain uses TRBV7-2 and TRBJ2-5; D is possibly TRBD1 (5 bases). Trimming stripped 1 base from V and 8 bases from J, with 14 bases between. The V gene's germline CDR1 is SGHTA and CDR2 FQGNSA. CDR3 length: 14 amino acids. This chain's CDR3 is CASSLVHGQGTQYF. DNA of the CDR3: TGTGCCAGCAGCTTAGTTCACGGTCAGGGAACCCAGTACTTC.

V gene TRBV7-9 combines with J gene TRBJ2-5, with D maybe TRBD2 (6 bases). Deletions cut 5 bases from V and 4 bases from J, with 20 bases between. CDR3 length: 16 amino acids. In germline, CDR1 is SEHNR, CDR2 FQNEAQ (reference sequence). The CDR3 nucleotides are TGTGCCAGCAGCCCCCCCGGCGGCCTAGCGCGAGAGACCCAGTACTTC. This encodes CASSPPGGLARETQYF.

Here the CDR3 reads CASSPTGGPPLHF. In DNA form, the CDR3 reads TGCGCCAGCAGCCCCACAGGGGGCCCACCCCTCCACTTT. The gene calls are TRBV5-1 and TRBJ1-6; 9 bases match TRBD1. Trimming at V came to 4 bases and at J to 11 bases, leaving 4 bases not matched to a gene. The CDR3 is 13 residues long. Germline lookup yields CDR1 SGHRS and CDR2 YFSETQ.

This clonotype was seen ten or more times. In DNA, the CDR3 is TGTGCCAGCAGTTCCCCCGGGGGGCCCCTTGAGACCCAGTACTTC. This gives the protein CASSSPGGPLETQYF. The chain has TRBV12-3 or TRBV12-4 and TRBJ2-5; D perhaps matches TRBD2 (7 bases). This CDR3 has 15 amino acids. The V end lost 4 bases, the J end lost 5 bases, and 17 bases lay between the germline ends.

This clonotype occurred many times. The chain couples TRBV12-5 to TRBJ1-2, with 8 bases identical to TRBD1. The junction had 1 base not matched to a gene; V was cut back by 5 bases and J by 2 bases. Germline V lookup: CDR1 LGHNT, CDR2 FRNRAP. CDR3 length: 13 residues. The CDR3 here is CASGRQGNYGYTF. In DNA, the CDR3 is TGTGCTAGTGGTCGACAGGGGAACTATGGCTACACCTTC.

The V and J genes are TRBV6-1 and TRBJ1-5; D gene uncertain. Trimming cost V 2 bases and J 10 bases, with 21 bases left between them. Germline V gene data show CDR1 as MNHNS and CDR2 as SASEGT. The CDR3 covers 16 residues. CDR3 region: CASSEQVGGNAYPQHF. The CDR3 DNA is TGTGCCAGCAGTGAACAGGTGGGCGGAAACGCTTACCCCCAGCATTTT.

This clonotype was counted only a few times. This sequence joins TRBV7-2 and TRBJ1-1, with D tentatively TRBD1 (6 bases). This CDR3 comprises 14 residues. Between the trimmed V and J ends, which lost 5 bases and 4 bases, there was a span of 14 bases. CDR1 SGHTA and CDR2 FQGNSA come from the germline V gene. The CDR3 protein is CASSGWGRRTEAFF. The CDR3, as DNA: TGTGCCAGCAGCGGCTGGGGGCGGCGCACTGAAGCTTTCTTT.

V gene TRBV3-1 combines with J gene TRBJ1-3, with unresolved D. V lost 3 bases to trimming and J lost 4 bases, with 10 bases between them. The CDR3 has 14 residues. CDR1 LGHDT and CDR2 YNNKEL come from the germline V gene (reference sequence). The CDR3 nucleotides read TGTGCCAGCAGCCAGGCAGGCGAAGGAAACACCATATATTTT. It codes for CASSQAGEGNTIYF. Based on the CDR3 plus reference TRBV3-1 and TRBJ1-3, the full variable domain is DTAVSQTPKYLVTQMGNDKSIKCEQNLGHDTMYWYKQDSKKFLKIMFSYNNKELIINETVPNRFSPKSPDKAHLNLHINSLELGDSAVYFCASSQAGEGNTIYFGEGSWLTVV.

This sequence joins TRBV7-6 and TRBJ1-1, with 9 bases lining up with TRBD1. V trimming: 5 bases; J trimming: 0 bases; junction bases outside the gene matches: 7. There are 16 residues in the CDR3. Germline CDR1 reads SGHVS; CDR2 reads FNYEAQ. CDR3 in DNA: TGTGCCAGCAGCAAGGACAGGGGTCGCATGAACACTGAAGCTTTCTTT. Protein sequence: CASSKDRGRMNTEAFF.

CDR3 nucleotide sequence: TGCGCCAGCAGTGAGACAGGGGGTAGGAACACTGAAGCTTTCTTT. Protein product: CASSETGGRNTEAFF. This chain connects TRBV10-2 to TRBJ1-1; 8 bases map to TRBD1. The CDR3 consists of 15 residues. Germline assignment: CDR1 WSHSY and CDR2 SAAADI. Trimming at V came to 2 bases and at J to 1 base, leaving 3 bases not matched to a gene.